This T cell receptor (beta chain) was sequenced during a study of cytomegalovirus exposure and HLA in healthy donors. Study-wide results and limits: When presence/absence was analysed, sequencing depth was taken to be roughly uniform across donors. Researchers catalogued over 150 TCR beta chains as cytomegalovirus-associated. An analysis was carried out later, and it reportedly showed fewer N-insertions in an Asian-associated ancestry cluster than the approximately 700-donor mean. In an earlier analysis, in several hundred donors, most V segments appeared productive either ~87% or ~30% of the time.

In regard to this clone: Antigen specificity is unknown.

The PCR made use of 60 Vbeta and 13 Jbeta primers. Profiled with immunoSEQ multiplex PCR; TCRdb holds only in-frame clones, not every one. The sample carries over 200,000 clones, 70% to 80% recorded once. This clonotype was obtained from a woman in her sixties or seventies in good health and CMV-seropositive. Sequenced material: PBMCs.

CDR3 bases: TGCGCCAGCAGCTTGGGTATAGCCGCAAGGTTCGGAAGACCCGGAGTCCCAGAGACCCAGTACTTC. It codes for CASSLGIAARFGRPGVPETQYF. The chain is built from TRBV5-1 and TRBJ2-5; D remains ambiguous. Germline V gives CDR1 SGHRS, CDR2 YFSETQ. The CDR3 is 22 amino acids. V was clipped by 0 bases and J by 4 bases, with 34 bases between them.